Detailed here is one TCR beta chain. Clones were sequenced by immunoSEQ multiplex PCR, and TCRdb holds only the in-frame ones, with some missing. The sample shows about 140,000 clones, approximately 84% of them seen only once. These data originate in a study of blood T cell repertoires in COVID-19. Study overall: The origin of the acute and convalescent COVID-19 samples was the United States, Italy and Spain.

The CDR3 is made up of 20 amino acids. Germline trimming cut 4 bases from V and 3 bases from J; bases unmatched to any gene: 19. Germline lookup yields CDR1 SGHRS and CDR2 YFSETQ. The TCR comes from a woman in her sixties with acute or convalescent COVID-19. The rearrangement joins TRBV5-1 to TRBJ2-7; 13 nucleotides agree with TRBD2. Sequenced material: peripheral blood. The CDR3 coding sequence is TGCGCCAGCAGCCCTGCGGCGGGCCCCCGGACTAGCGGGAGTAGCTACGAGCAGTACTTC. Its protein is CASSPAAGPRTSGSSYEQYF.